These 9 T cell receptor beta chains came from one sample sequenced in a study of blood T cell repertoires in COVID-19. TCRdb's copy holds only in-frame clones and misses some; the assay was immunoSEQ multiplex PCR. This sample yields 190,000 or so clones, of which more than 70% are seen a single time; approximately 4% belongs to the top ten. Material for sequencing was peripheral blood. The receptors shown here come from a woman in her thirties with acute or convalescent COVID-19.

This chain uses TRBV24-1 with TRBJ2-1; 7 bases are a match to TRBD2. Trimming at V came to 5 bases and at J to 0 bases, leaving 3 bases not matched to a gene. The CDR3 contains 15 residues. Germline V lookup: CDR1 KGHDR, CDR2 SFDVKD. DNA for the CDR3: TGTGCCACCAGTGGCGGGGGTGGCTCCTACAATGAGCAGTTCTTC. Translated: CATSGGGGSYNEQFF.

This sequence joins TRBV19 and TRBJ1-2; no firm D call. This CDR3 comprises 17 residues. V lost 5 bases and J lost 5, with 24 bases in between. CDR1 LNHDA and CDR2 SQIVND come from the germline V gene (reference sequence). The CDR3 loop is CASSPLVGRQNRYGYTF. DNA of the CDR3: TGTGCCAGTAGTCCCTTGGTCGGGAGACAAAATCGGTATGGCTACACCTTC.

The chain joins TRBV5-5 to TRBJ1-3; D is unresolved. The CDR3 loop spans 12 amino acids. V lost 2 bases and J 3 bases, leaving 3 bases between the germline ends. From germline, CDR1 is SGHKS and CDR2 YYEKEE (reference sequence). The CDR3 region has the DNA TGTGCCAGCAGCTTCGGTGGAAACACCATATATTTT. This sequence encodes CASSFGGNTIYF.

The chain links TRBV2 to TRBJ2-7; a possible D gene is TRBD2 (6 bases). The CDR3 extends over 12 amino acids. V gave up 6 bases and J gave up 3 bases, with 9 bases separating them. CDR1 SNHLY and CDR2 FYNNEI come from the germline V gene. CDR3 DNA: TGTGCCAGCAGCGGGAGTGACTACGAGCAGTACTTC. It codes for CASSGSDYEQYF. Drawing the rest from reference TRBV2 and TRBJ2-7, the complete variable domain is EPEVTQTPSHQVTQMGQEVILRCVPISNHLYFYWYRQILGQKVEFLVSFYNNEISEKSEIFDDQFSVERPDGSNFTLKIRSTKLEDSAMYFCASSGSDYEQYFGPGTRLTVT.

The rearrangement uses TRBV19 and TRBJ2-5; 9 bases line up with TRBD1. This CDR3 is 14 amino acids long. With 3 bases clipped from V and 2 bases from J, the junction kept 1 base outside the gene matches. Germline V lookup: CDR1 LNHDA, CDR2 SQIVND (reference sequence). CDR3 loop: CASSMDRGQETQYF. CDR3 bases: TGTGCCAGTAGTATGGACAGGGGACAAGAGACCCAGTACTTC.

The CDR3 coding sequence is TGTGCCAGCAGTGGGGGACAGAGATATGGCTACACCTTC. The encoded protein is CASSGGQRYGYTF. The genes are TRBV28 and TRBJ1-2; TRBD1 aligns across 7 bases. CDR1 and CDR2 (germline): MDHEN, SYDVKM. Losses at the gene ends were 5 bases for V and 5 bases for J; bases not matched to a gene: 5. The CDR3 length is 13 residues.

The rearrangement links TRBV5-6 to TRBJ2-7, with TRBD1 matching 8 bases. The germline gives CDR1 SGHDT, CDR2 YYEEEE. V was clipped by 4 bases and J by 4 bases; unmatched bases: 4. CDR3 size: 13 residues. The CDR3 spells CASSPRQGYEQYF. CDR3 in DNA: TGTGCCAGCAGCCCGAGACAGGGGTACGAGCAGTACTTC.

V is TRBV11-3 and J is TRBJ1-3; a weak D match, TRBD1 (6 bases). The V end lost 3 bases, the J end lost 7 bases, and 10 bases lay between the germline ends. The germline CDR1 and CDR2 sequences are SGHNT and YENEEA. The CDR3 has 13 amino acids. In nucleotides, the CDR3 is TGTGCCAGCAGCTTTGGACAGTGGAACACCATATATTTT. This gives the protein CASSFGQWNTIYF.

The rearrangement uses TRBV15 and TRBJ1-6; no clear D. Trimming pared 4 bases from V and 8 bases from J, leaving 15 bases between. CDR3 size: 15 residues. Germline V gives CDR1 LNHNV, CDR2 YYDKDF (reference sequence). The CDR3 sequence is CATSKGDGYYSPLHF. The CDR3 coding sequence is TGTGCCACCAGCAAGGGAGACGGATATTATTCACCCCTCCACTTT.